Below, 17 T cell receptor beta chains from the same sample are listed, as sequenced in a study of blood T cells in healthy people across ages. The second PCR ran roughly 6 to 11 cycles with a sample-barcoded 5' primer and J-beta primers. TCRdb analysed the 5' RACE reads with MiXCR anew, one entry per CDR3 protein. The table includes over 700,000 distinct CDR3 sequences, about 55% detected once. The sample consisted of blood. The receptor set was obtained from a man older than 75 in good health.

The V and J genes are TRBV7-3 and TRBJ2-1; TRBD1 matches at 9 bases. This CDR3 is 14 amino acids long. In germline, CDR1 is SGHTA, CDR2 FQGTGA. Germline trimming cut 5 bases from V and 8 bases from J; bases unmatched to any gene: 7. The CDR3 region is CASSPGQGRHEQFF. The CDR3, as DNA: TGTGCCAGCAGCCCGGGACAGGGACGGCATGAGCAGTTCTTC.

The CDR3 here is CASSLGGVQNTEAFF. The CDR3 coding sequence is TGTGCCAGCAGCTTAGGGGGGGTGCAGAACACTGAAGCTTTCTTT. The chain is built from TRBV7-2 and TRBJ1-1, with D possibly TRBD1 on 5 matching bases. Germline V gene data show CDR1 as SGHTA and CDR2 as FQGNSA. Trimming cost V 1 base and J 1 base, with 10 bases left between them. CDR3 length equals 15 residues. Full variable domain (missing parts from reference TRBV7-2 and TRBJ1-1): GAGVSQSPSNKVTEKGKDVELRCDPISGHTALYWYRQSLGQGLEFLIYFQGNSAPDKSGLPSDRFSAERTGGSVSTLTIQRTQQEDSAVYLCASSLGGVQNTEAFFGQGTRLTVV.

The chain links TRBV6-2 or TRBV6-3 to TRBJ2-1; D not certain. V was shortened by 2 bases and J by 0 bases, with 2 bases between the two germline ends. This CDR3 has 13 residues. Germline CDR1 reads MNHEY; CDR2 reads SVGEGT. The CDR3 is CASSYSSYNEQFF. The CDR3 DNA reads TGTGCCAGCAGTTACAGCTCCTACAATGAGCAGTTCTTC.

Only a few counts were recorded for this clonotype. This chain links TRBV6-5 with TRBJ2-4, with D unclear. This CDR3 is built from 15 residues. CDR1 and CDR2 from the germline V gene are MNHEY and SVGAGI. Trimming shortened V by 0 bases and J by 9 bases, and 15 bases separated the two germline ends. The CDR3 protein is CASSYSHRILGIQYF. CDR3 nucleotide sequence: TGTGCCAGCAGTTACTCGCACAGAATCTTAGGCATTCAGTACTTC.

The chain joins TRBV9 to TRBJ2-1; 7 nucleotides line up with TRBD2. CDR1 and CDR2 from the germline V gene are SGDLS and YYNGEE. This CDR3 contains 15 residues. V trimming: 3 bases; J trimming: 2 bases; junction bases outside the gene matches: 5. The CDR3 DNA sequence: TGTGCCAGCAGCGCTCCCGGGACTACCTACAATGAGCAGTTCTTC. Translated: CASSAPGTTYNEQFF.

This clonotype has a handful of counts. V usage is TRBV29-1 and J usage is TRBJ2-3; 12 nucleotides line up with TRBD2. CDR1 and CDR2 (germline): SQVTM, ANQGSEA. Germline trimming cut 7 bases from V and 6 bases from J; bases unmatched to any gene: 8. CDR3 length: 14 amino acids. CDR3 nucleotides: TGCAGCGCCAGGACTAGCGGGACCCGCGATACGCAGTATTTT. Translation gives CSARTSGTRDTQYF.

The V and J genes are TRBV27 and TRBJ1-1; weak D call: TRBD1 (6 bases). The CDR3 runs to 17 residues. CDR1 is MNHEY and CDR2 is SMNVEV in the germline V gene (reference sequence). V dropped 0 bases and J dropped 9 bases, with 23 bases sitting between them. The CDR3: CASSLSFDRPVPFKAFF. The CDR3 nucleotides read TGTGCCAGCAGTTTATCTTTCGACAGGCCCGTGCCGTTTAAAGCTTTCTTT.

The chain is built from TRBV7-2 and TRBJ1-2; 9 bases line up with TRBD1. With 5 bases clipped from V and 4 bases from J, the junction kept 5 bases outside the gene matches. This CDR3 is 14 amino acids long. Germline CDR1 and CDR2: SGHTA and FQGNSA. The CDR3 DNA is TGTGCCAGCAGCGGCGCGGGACAGGGCTATGGCTACACCTTC. Its protein product is CASSGAGQGYGYTF.

The chain couples TRBV6-6 to TRBJ1-2; 7 bases match TRBD1. The length of the CDR3 is 15 residues. The germline V gene has CDR1 MNHNY and CDR2 SVGAGI (reference sequence). V lost 2 bases to trimming and J lost 1 base; unmatched junction nucleotides: 4. The CDR3 nucleotides are TGTGCCAGCAGTTACCCCGGACAGGATAACTATGGCTACACCTTC. Amino acids: CASSYPGQDNYGYTF.

This clonotype has just a few counts. The V call is TRBV24-1, the J call TRBJ2-1; 8 nucleotides match TRBD1. Germline CDR1 reads KGHDR; CDR2 reads SFDVKD. This CDR3 has 15 amino acids. V lost 4 bases to trimming and J lost 7 bases; unmatched junction nucleotides: 8. CDR3 nucleotides: TGTGCCACCAGTGAGGGCTCGGGACAGGCAAATGAGCAGTTCTTC. It translates to CATSEGSGQANEQFF.

Only a few counts were recorded for this clonotype. The J gene is TRBJ2-3, the V gene TRBV7-9; the D gene is possibly TRBD1 (5 bases). There are 16 residues in the CDR3. Between the trimmed V and J ends, which lost 4 bases and 0 bases, there was a span of 14 bases. The germline V gene encodes CDR1 SEHNR and CDR2 FQNEAQ (reference sequence). CDR3: CASSSKTEPSTDTQYF. In nucleotides, the CDR3 is TGTGCCAGCAGCTCCAAGACAGAGCCTAGCACAGATACGCAGTATTTT.

The V call is TRBV7-2, the J call TRBJ2-7; no definite D call. Judging by the DNA end, TRBJ2-1 fits better; the J call may be wrong. The CDR3 is 14 amino acids. Germline V lookup: CDR1 SGHTA, CDR2 FQGNSA. Here the CDR3 reads CASSLLPSYNEQFF. CDR3 DNA sequence: TGTGCCAGCAGCTTACTACCTTCCTACAATGAGCAGTTCTTC.

In its sample, this clonotype was seen a few times. The chain joins TRBV9 to TRBJ2-7; D gene uncertain. V shed 4 bases and J shed 0 bases, with 11 bases lying between them. The CDR3 length is 14 residues. CDR1 is SGDLS and CDR2 is YYNGEE in the germline V gene. CDR3 DNA: TGTGCCAGCAGCCCAAACAGTTTCTCCTACGAGCAGTACTTC. This translates into CASSPNSFSYEQYF.

This sequence joins TRBV29-1 and TRBJ2-3, with D unclear. Trimming took 6 bases from V and 2 from J, leaving 6 bases between them. The CDR3 is 11 amino acids. The germline V gene encodes CDR1 SQVTM and CDR2 ANQGSEA. The CDR3 DNA follows: TGCAGCGTGTCGATCACAGATACGCAGTATTTT. Its protein product is CSVSITDTQYF.

This chain links TRBV20-1 with TRBJ2-2; D is unclear. Germline CDR1 reads DFQATT; CDR2 reads SNEGSKA (reference sequence). The CDR3 has 13 residues. V shed 6 bases and J shed 1 base, with 9 bases lying between them. CDR3 coding DNA: TGCAGTGCAACAACTCGGAACACCGGGGAGCTGTTTTTT. Encoded protein: CSATTRNTGELFF.

This chain links TRBV5-1 with TRBJ2-7; the match to TRBD2 covers 8 bases. The V gene's germline CDR1 is SGHRS and CDR2 YFSETQ. The V and J ends lost 0 bases and 5 bases, in that order; junction bases with no gene match: 7. This CDR3 is built from 15 residues. Here the CDR3 DNA reads TGCGCCAGCAGCTTGGACGGGACTAGTACCGACGAGCAGTACTTC. It yields the protein CASSLDGTSTDEQYF.

This chain connects TRBV27 to TRBJ2-3; 12 positions match TRBD2. There are 16 residues in the CDR3. Germline V CDR1 and CDR2: MNHEY, SMNVEV (reference sequence). Germline trimming cut 5 bases from V and 2 bases from J; bases unmatched to any gene: 5. CDR3 nucleotides: TGTGCCAGCAGTCACTCTAGCGGGAGGGCCACAGATACGCAGTATTTT. As protein: CASSHSSGRATDTQYF.